A selection of T cell receptor beta chains follows, all from one sample in a study of T cell responses to AZD1222 COVID-19 vaccine. Assay used: immunoSEQ multiplex PCR; TCRdb lists only in-frame clones, some missing. The sample lists 100,000 to 150,000 clones, 88% occurring once. Source: peripheral blood, taken on day 0 of AZD1222 vaccination. These receptors originate from an adult in good health. Each CDR3 is given with its conserved first and last residue. Each record gives: D gene, J gene, clone size, V gene, CDR3 DNA, CDR3 protein. D genes are given only for firm matches. Size is omitted from some rows. Given values are once, few, many or a class for expanded clones.

>-|TRBJ2-3|-|TRBV7-2
TGTGCCAGCAGCTTATGGGTAGGGAGCACAGATACGCAGTATTTT
CASSLWVGSTDTQYF
>-|TRBJ1-2|-|TRBV30
TGTGCCTGGAGCGCCAAACCGGGATCCTCTAACTATGGCTACACCTTC
CAWSAKPGSSNYGYTF
>-|TRBJ2-7|few|TRBV6-2/TRBV6-3
TGTGCCAGCAGTAGAGTAGGGGGGGACTCCTACGAGCAGTACTTC
CASSRVGGDSYEQYF
>-|TRBJ2-1|few|TRBV6-2/TRBV6-3
TGTGCCAGCAGTTACTCGGGTAGCGCGTCCTACAATGAGCAGTTCTTC
CASSYSGSASYNEQFF
>-|TRBJ1-6|-|TRBV4-3
TGCGCCAGCAGCCAACAGGGGTCTCAGGATAATTCACCCCTCCACTTT
CASSQQGSQDNSPLHF
>TRBD1|TRBJ1-1|-|TRBV7-3
TGTGCCAGCAGCTTGGGACAGACGAACACTGAAGCTTTCTTT
CASSLGQTNTEAFF
>-|TRBJ2-1|-|TRBV29-1
TGCAGCGTCCGGACGGTCAGCTCCTACAATGAGCAGTTCTTC
CSVRTVSSYNEQFF
>TRBD2|TRBJ2-7|-|TRBV7-2
TGTGCCAGCAGCTTAGATAGCGGGAGGGCCATGGTTTCCTACGAGCAGTACTTC
CASSLDSGRAMVSYEQYF
>-|TRBJ2-7|-|TRBV4-1
TGCGCCAGCAGCCAAGAGTTGGCTAGCCTTCCCTACGAGCAGTACTTC
CASSQELASLPYEQYF
>-|TRBJ1-5|-|TRBV7-9
TGTGCCAGCAGCGCCCCAAATCAGCCCCAGCATTTT
CASSAPNQPQHF
>-|TRBJ1-6|-|TRBV7-9
TGTGCCAGCAGCACCAAAAACAGGGATGGGAGTTCACCCCTCCACTTT
CASSTKNRDGSSPLHF
>-|TRBJ1-5|-|TRBV6-5
TGTGCCAGCATTCTCGACCGTGGCAATCAGCCCCAGCATTTT
CASILDRGNQPQHF
>-|TRBJ2-7|-|TRBV21-1
TGTGCCAGCAGCATCCGAGGGAGGGCCTACGAGCAGTACTTC
CASSIRGRAYEQYF
>-|TRBJ1-5|-|TRBV19
TGTGCCAGTAGTATCGGGGATAGCAATCAGCCCCAGCATTTT
CASSIGDSNQPQHF
>TRBD1|TRBJ1-2|-|TRBV7-9
TGTGCCAGCAGACGACAGGGCGGGTTGAGGGGCTACACCTTC
CASRRQGGLRGYTF
>-|TRBJ2-7|-|TRBV11-3
TGTGCCAGCAGCTTAGGGCCCCAATACGAGCAGTACTTC
CASSLGPQYEQYF
>-|TRBJ2-3|-|TRBV24-1
TGTGCCACCAGTGATTTCAGCAGGGGTGCAGATACGCAGTATTTT
CATSDFSRGADTQYF
>TRBD2|TRBJ2-3|-|TRBV7-8
TGTGCCAGCAGCTCTAGCGGGAGGGCCCCAGATACGCAGTATTTT
CASSSSGRAPDTQYF
>-|TRBJ1-2|-|TRBV12-3/TRBV12-4
TGTGCCAGCAGTTTTGGGGGGGGCTACACCTTC
CASSFGGGYTF
>-|TRBJ2-3|-|TRBV3-1/TRBV3-2
TGTGCCAGCAGCACCTCTCAGGGTAGCACAGATACGCAGTATTTT
CASSTSQGSTDTQYF
>-|TRBJ2-7|few|TRBV19
TGTGCCAGTAGTATAACGTCTGGGCGAGGCTTCTCCTACGAGCAGTACTTC
CASSITSGRGFSYEQYF
>-|TRBJ2-5|-|TRBV9
TGTGCCAGCAGCGTAGGGGGGTCAGGGAGAGAGACCCAGTACTTC
CASSVGGSGRETQYF
>TRBD2|TRBJ2-5|-|TRBV7-2
TGTGCCAGCAGCCAAGCGGGGGGCCAAGAGACCCAGTACTTC
CASSQAGGQETQYF
>TRBD1|TRBJ1-1|-|TRBV6-5
TGTGCCAGCAGAGGACAGGGAGTCATCACTGAAGCTTTCTTT
CASRGQGVITEAFF
>TRBD1|TRBJ1-2|-|TRBV2
TGTGCCAGCAGGGAAGACAGGGTTAATGGCTACACCTTC
CASREDRVNGYTF
>-|TRBJ2-7|-|TRBV5-1
TGCGCCAGCAGCTTCTCAGGGACTTTCTCCTACGAGCAGTACTTC
CASSFSGTFSYEQYF
>TRBD1|TRBJ1-4|-|TRBV5-4
TGTGCCAGCAGCTCACAGGGGGCAACTAATGAAAAACTGTTTTTT
CASSSQGATNEKLFF
>TRBD1|TRBJ2-1|-|TRBV5-1
TGCGCCAGCAGGACCAGGGGGCCAGGGGACAATGAGCAGTTCTTC
CASRTRGPGDNEQFF
>-|TRBJ2-2|-|TRBV9
TGTGCCAGCAGCGTAGCGGGGGGCAACACCGGGGAGCTGTTTTTT
CASSVAGGNTGELFF
>-|TRBJ1-5|once|TRBV19
TGTGCCAGTAGTGCCCGGGGCATTAATCAGCCCCAGCATTTT
CASSARGINQPQHF
>TRBD2|TRBJ2-2|-|TRBV19
TGTGCCAGTAGTATAGGCGGACTAGCGGGGGGAGCTCGGAACACCGGGGAGCTGTTTTTT
CASSIGGLAGGARNTGELFF
>-|TRBJ2-2|-|TRBV3-1/TRBV3-2
TGTGCCAGCAGCCAAGGCCTCTCGAACACCGGGGAGCTGTTTTTT
CASSQGLSNTGELFF
>TRBD1|TRBJ2-2|few|TRBV5-1
TGCGCCAGCAGCTTTCGACAGGGCAGCACCGGGGAGCTGTTTTTT
CASSFRQGSTGELFF
>TRBD1|TRBJ2-7|once|TRBV10-3
TGTGCCATCAGTGAGTCGGGGACAGGGGCGAACTTC
CAISESGTGANF
>TRBD1|TRBJ2-5|-|TRBV5-8
TGTGCCAGCAGCAACGGACAGGGGGGGACCCAGTACTTC
CASSNGQGGTQYF
>TRBD2|TRBJ2-2|-|TRBV15
TGTGCCACCAGCACGGGGGGGGCGTTTTCCGGGGAGCTGTTTTTT
CATSTGGAFSGELFF
>-|TRBJ1-1|-|TRBV19
TGTGCCAGTAGTACCTCAGGGGCGTGGACTGAAGCTTTCTTT
CASSTSGAWTEAFF
>TRBD2|TRBJ2-3|-|TRBV2
TGTGCCAGCAGTGATCCTAGCGGAATAGGCACAGATACGCAGTATTTT
CASSDPSGIGTDTQYF
>-|TRBJ1-5|-|TRBV19
TGTGCCAGTAGTCCCGGACACATCCAGCCCCAGCATTTT
CASSPGHIQPQHF
>-|TRBJ2-1|-|TRBV3-1/TRBV3-2
TGTGCCAGCAGCCCCAGGGTTTCTACCGAGAATGAGCAGTTCTTC
CASSPRVSTENEQFF
>TRBD2|TRBJ2-1|-|TRBV2
TGTGCCAGCAGGATAGGACTAGCACTAGAGCAGTTCTTC
CASRIGLALEQFF
>-|TRBJ1-2|-|TRBV18
TGTGCCAGCTCACCATCGACCCGTGGTCGGGACTACACCTTC
CASSPSTRGRDYTF
>-|TRBJ2-1|-|TRBV15
TGTGCCACCAGCAGAGATGCCCTCGGGTGGAATGAGCAGTTCTTC
CATSRDALGWNEQFF
>TRBD1|TRBJ1-3|-|TRBV6-1
TGTGCCAGCAGTGTGCCAGGGGGCGCTTGGGGAAACACCATATATTTT
CASSVPGGAWGNTIYF
>TRBD2|TRBJ2-3|-|TRBV6-6
TGTGCCAGCAGCCGACCTAGCGGGAGGGTAGATACGCAGTATTTT
CASSRPSGRVDTQYF
>-|TRBJ1-5|-|TRBV6-5
TGTGCCAGCAGACGGAACGCCGACAGGAATCAGCCCCAGCATTTT
CASRRNADRNQPQHF
>TRBD2|TRBJ2-2|-|TRBV4-2
TGTGCCAGCAGCCAAGGAGAGACTAGCGGGGGCGGGGAGCTGTTTTTT
CASSQGETSGGGELFF